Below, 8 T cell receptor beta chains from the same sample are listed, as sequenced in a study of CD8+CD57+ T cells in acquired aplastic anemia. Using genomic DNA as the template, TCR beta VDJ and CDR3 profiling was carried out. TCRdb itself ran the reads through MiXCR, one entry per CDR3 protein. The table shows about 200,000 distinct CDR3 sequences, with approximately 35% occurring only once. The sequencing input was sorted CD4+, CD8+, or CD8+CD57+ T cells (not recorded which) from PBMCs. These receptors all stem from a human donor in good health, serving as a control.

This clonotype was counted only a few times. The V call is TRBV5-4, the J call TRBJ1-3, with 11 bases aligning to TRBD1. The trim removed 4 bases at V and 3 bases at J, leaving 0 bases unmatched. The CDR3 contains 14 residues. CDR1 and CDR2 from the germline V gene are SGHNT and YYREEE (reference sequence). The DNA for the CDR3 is TGTGCCAGCAGCGGGACAGGGGGTGGAAACACCATATATTTT. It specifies CASSGTGGGNTIYF.

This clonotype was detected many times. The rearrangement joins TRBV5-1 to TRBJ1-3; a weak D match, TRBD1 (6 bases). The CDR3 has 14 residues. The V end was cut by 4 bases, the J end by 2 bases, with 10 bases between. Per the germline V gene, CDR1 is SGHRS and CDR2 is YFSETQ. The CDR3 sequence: CASSVSGAGNTIYF. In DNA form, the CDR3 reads TGCGCCAGCAGCGTTTCAGGGGCTGGAAACACCATATATTTT.

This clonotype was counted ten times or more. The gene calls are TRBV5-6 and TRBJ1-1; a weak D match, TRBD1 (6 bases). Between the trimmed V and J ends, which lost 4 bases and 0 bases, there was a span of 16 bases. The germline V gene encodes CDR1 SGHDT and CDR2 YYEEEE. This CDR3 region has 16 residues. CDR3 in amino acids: CASSPFWTVLNTEAFF. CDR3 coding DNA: TGTGCCAGCAGCCCATTTTGGACAGTCTTGAACACTGAAGCTTTCTTT.

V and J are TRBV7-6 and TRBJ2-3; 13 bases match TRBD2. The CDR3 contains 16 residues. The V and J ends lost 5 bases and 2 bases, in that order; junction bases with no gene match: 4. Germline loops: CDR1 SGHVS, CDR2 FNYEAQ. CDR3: CASSMTSGGNTDTQYF. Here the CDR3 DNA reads TGTGCCAGCAGCATGACTAGCGGGGGGAACACAGATACGCAGTATTTT.

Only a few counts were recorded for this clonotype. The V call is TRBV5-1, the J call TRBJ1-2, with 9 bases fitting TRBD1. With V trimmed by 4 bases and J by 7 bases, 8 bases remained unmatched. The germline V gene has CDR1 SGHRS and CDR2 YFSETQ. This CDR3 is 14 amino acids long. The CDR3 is CASSQGDRACGYTF. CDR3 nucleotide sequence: TGCGCCAGCAGCCAAGGGGACAGGGCCTGTGGCTACACCTTC.

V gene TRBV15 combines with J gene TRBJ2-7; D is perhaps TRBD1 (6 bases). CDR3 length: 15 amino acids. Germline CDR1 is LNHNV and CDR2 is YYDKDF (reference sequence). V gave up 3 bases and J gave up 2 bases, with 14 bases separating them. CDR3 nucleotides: TGTGCCACCAGCAGCTTGGGGGCAGGGCCCTACGAGCAGTACTTC. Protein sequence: CATSSLGAGPYEQYF.

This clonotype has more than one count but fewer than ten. CDR3 residues: CSAPISTSAGSYNEQFF. CDR3 nucleotides: TGCAGTGCTCCCATCTCCACTAGCGCTGGCTCCTACAATGAGCAGTTCTTC. V is TRBV20-1 and J is TRBJ2-1; 7 bases are shared with TRBD2. The germline V gene encodes CDR1 DFQATT and CDR2 SNEGSKA (reference sequence). The CDR3 extends over 17 amino acids. After removal of 5 bases from V and 0 bases from J, the junction contained 13 bases not matched to a gene.

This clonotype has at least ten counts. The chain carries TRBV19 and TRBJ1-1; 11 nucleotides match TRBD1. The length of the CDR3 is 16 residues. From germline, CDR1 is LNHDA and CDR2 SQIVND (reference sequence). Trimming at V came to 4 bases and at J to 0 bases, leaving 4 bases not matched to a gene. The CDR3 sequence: CASSRDRGAMNTEAFF. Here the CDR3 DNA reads TGTGCCAGTAGTAGGGACAGGGGGGCCATGAACACTGAAGCTTTCTTT.